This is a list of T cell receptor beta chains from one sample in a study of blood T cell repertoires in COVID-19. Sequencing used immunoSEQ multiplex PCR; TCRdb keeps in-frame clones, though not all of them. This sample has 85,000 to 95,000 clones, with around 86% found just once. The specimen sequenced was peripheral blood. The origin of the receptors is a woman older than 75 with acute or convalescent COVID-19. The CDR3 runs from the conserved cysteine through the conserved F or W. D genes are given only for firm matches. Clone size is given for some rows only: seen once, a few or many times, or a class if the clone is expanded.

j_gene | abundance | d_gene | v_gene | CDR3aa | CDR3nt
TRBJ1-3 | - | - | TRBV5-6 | CASSPTDNSGNTIYF | TGTGCCAGCAGCCCGACCGACAACTCTGGAAACACCATATATTTT
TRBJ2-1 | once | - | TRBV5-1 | CASMETTNNEQFF | TGCGCCAGCATGGAGACTACTAACAATGAGCAGTTCTTC
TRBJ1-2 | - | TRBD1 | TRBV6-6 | CASRNTGGGYTF | TGTGCCAGCAGAAACACAGGGGGGGGCTACACCTTC
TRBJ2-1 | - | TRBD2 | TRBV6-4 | CASSIERGARNEQFF | TGTGCCAGCAGCATTGAGCGGGGGGCCAGGAATGAGCAGTTCTTC
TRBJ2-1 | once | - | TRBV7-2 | CASSLQAGNLYNEQFF | TGTGCCAGCAGCTTACAGGCCGGGAACCTCTACAATGAGCAGTTCTTC
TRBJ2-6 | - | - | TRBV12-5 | CASDPGSGANVLTF | TGTGCTAGTGACCCGGGGTCCGGGGCCAACGTCCTGACTTTC
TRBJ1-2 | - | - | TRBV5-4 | CASSSLTQREGGYTF | TGTGCCAGCAGCTCACTCACACAGAGGGAGGGTGGCTACACCTTC
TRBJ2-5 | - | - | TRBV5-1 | CASSSQGSRETQYF | TGCGCCAGCAGCTCCCAGGGAAGTCGAGAGACCCAGTACTTC
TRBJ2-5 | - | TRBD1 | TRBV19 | CASSAGQDQGETQYF | TGTGCCAGTAGTGCCGGACAGGATCAGGGAGAGACCCAGTACTTC
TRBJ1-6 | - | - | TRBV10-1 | CASSDQTSPLHF | TGCGCCAGCAGTGACCAGACATCACCCCTCCACTTT
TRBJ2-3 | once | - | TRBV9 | CASSSTGGLTDTQYF | TGTGCCAGCAGTTCAACCGGGGGATTGACAGATACGCAGTATTTT
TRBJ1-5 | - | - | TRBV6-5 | CATSWVTGSNQPQHF | TGTGCCACGTCATGGGTTACAGGGAGCAATCAGCCCCAGCATTTT
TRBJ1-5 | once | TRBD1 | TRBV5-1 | CASSTGTGKQPQHF | TGCGCCAGCAGCACCGGGACAGGGAAGCAGCCCCAGCATTTT
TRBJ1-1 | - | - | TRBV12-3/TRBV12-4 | CASSLGTPAFF | TGTGCCAGCAGTTTAGGGACTCCGGCTTTCTTT
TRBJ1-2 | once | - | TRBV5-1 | CASSLAVGGSNTF | TGCGCCAGCAGCTTGGCCGTGGGGGGTTCGAACACCTTC
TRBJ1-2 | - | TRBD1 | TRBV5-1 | CASSLEGTGDGGYTF | TGCGCCAGCAGCTTGGAGGGGACAGGGGATGGCGGCTACACCTTC
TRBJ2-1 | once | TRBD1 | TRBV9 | CASSVRGDRGYNEQFF | TGTGCCAGCAGCGTACGTGGGGACAGGGGCTACAATGAGCAGTTCTTC
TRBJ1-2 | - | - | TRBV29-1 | CSVEDQGYGYTF | TGCAGCGTTGAAGATCAGGGGTATGGCTACACCTTC
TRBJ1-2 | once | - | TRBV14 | CASSQELQADYGYTF | TGTGCCAGCAGCCAAGAATTACAGGCCGACTATGGCTACACCTTC
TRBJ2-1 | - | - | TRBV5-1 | CASSLVQGHNEQFF | TGCGCCAGCAGCTTGGTTCAGGGGCACAATGAGCAGTTCTTC
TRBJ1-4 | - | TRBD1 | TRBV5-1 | CASSLVTGGGEKLFF | TGCGCCAGCAGCTTGGTGACAGGGGGCGGTGAAAAACTGTTTTTT
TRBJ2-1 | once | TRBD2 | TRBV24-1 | CATSAAGGYNEQFF | TGTGCCACCAGTGCAGCGGGGGGGTACAATGAGCAGTTCTTC
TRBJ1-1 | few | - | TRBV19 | CASSMGAGRNTEAFF | TGTGCCAGTAGTATGGGGGCGGGCAGGAACACTGAAGCTTTCTTT